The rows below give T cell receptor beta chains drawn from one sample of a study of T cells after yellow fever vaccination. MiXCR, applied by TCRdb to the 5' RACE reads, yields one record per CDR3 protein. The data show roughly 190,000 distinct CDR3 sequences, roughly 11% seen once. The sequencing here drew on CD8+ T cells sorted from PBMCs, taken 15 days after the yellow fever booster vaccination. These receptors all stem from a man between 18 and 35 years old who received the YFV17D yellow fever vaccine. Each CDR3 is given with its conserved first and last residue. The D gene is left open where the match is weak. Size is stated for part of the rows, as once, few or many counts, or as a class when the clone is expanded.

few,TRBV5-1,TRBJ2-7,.,CASGAANYEQYF
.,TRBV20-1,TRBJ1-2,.,CSAREQYGYTF
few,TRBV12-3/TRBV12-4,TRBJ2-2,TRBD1,CASTPAGTGLTGELFF
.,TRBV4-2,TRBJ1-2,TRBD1,CASSQDTHHRGVLNYGYTF
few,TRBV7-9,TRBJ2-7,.,CASSPQRYEQYF
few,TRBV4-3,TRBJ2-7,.,CASSPAQGTYEQYF
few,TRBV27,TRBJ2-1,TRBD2,CASIPKGRLASNEQFF
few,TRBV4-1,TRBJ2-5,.,CASSQVQAGLRETQYF
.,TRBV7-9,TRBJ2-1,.,CASSSNRVAYNEQFF
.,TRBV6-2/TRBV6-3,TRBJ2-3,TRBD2,CASETGTSGGSSITDTQYF
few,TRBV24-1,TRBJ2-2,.,CATSDSRGNTGELFF
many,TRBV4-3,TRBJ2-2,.,CASSQDWGHTGELFF
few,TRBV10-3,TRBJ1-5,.,CAIGESGKIQPQHF
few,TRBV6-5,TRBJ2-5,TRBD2,CASSYRLAGAMNQETQYF
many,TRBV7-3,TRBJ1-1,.,CASSLWFGTEAFF
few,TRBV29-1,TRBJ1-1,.,CSVEIRIMNTEAFF
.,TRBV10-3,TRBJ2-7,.,CAISTTNVHYEQYF
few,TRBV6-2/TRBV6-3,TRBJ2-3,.,CASSYRITDTQYF
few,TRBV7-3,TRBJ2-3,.,CASSLGGGARTDTQYF
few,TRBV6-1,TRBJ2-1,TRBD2,CASIAPGRDEQFF
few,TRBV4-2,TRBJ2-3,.,CASSQNYGGATDTQYF
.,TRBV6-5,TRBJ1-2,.,CASSYSTPGGYTF
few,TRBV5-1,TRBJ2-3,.,CASRVAVDYSTDTQYF
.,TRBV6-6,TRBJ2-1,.,CATITRTASGNEQFF
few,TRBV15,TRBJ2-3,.,CATGRPPPTDTQYF
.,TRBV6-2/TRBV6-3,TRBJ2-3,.,CASTGSADTQYF
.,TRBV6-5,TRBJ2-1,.,CASSYGTSDEQFF
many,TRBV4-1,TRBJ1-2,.,CASSQGLQEGTYGYTF
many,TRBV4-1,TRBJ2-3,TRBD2,CASSQTSGGADTQYF
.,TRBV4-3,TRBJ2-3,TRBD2,CASSQASGGEYTQYF
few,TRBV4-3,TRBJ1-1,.,CASSQDINQGAFF
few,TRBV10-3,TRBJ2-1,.,CAITGRDNEQFF
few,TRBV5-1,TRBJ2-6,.,CASSQEISGANVLTF
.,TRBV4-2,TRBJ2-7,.,CASSQVTGNEQYF
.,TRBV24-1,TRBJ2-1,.,CATSDGPGREQFF
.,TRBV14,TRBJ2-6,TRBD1,CASSHLDRVGDVLTF
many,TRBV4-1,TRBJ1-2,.,CASSQDGPGIYGYTF
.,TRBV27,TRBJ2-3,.,CASTSTAGTDTQYF
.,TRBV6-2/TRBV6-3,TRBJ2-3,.,CASSYPEGEAPGATDTQYF
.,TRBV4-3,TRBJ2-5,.,CASSQAFQVQETQYF
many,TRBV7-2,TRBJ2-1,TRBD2,CASSQSGDYNEQFF